This T cell receptor beta chain was captured by sequencing in a study of human T cells and chemical hapten exposure. The time point: healthy volunteer bleed at 2 weeks. Total RNA was isolated from whole blood that had not been fractionated. The CDR3 runs to 13 residues. Trimming took 1 base from V and 2 from J, leaving 6 bases between them. In the original workflow: A typical sample had some 95,000 TCRs, with about 23,224 to 690,600 overall. MiXCR was run by TCRdb on the RACE reads, yielding one entry per CDR3 protein. The V and J calls and clone size are TCRdb's, not the authors'. This sample has just over 90,000 distinct CDR3 sequences; approximately 10% occur once, and the top ten carry about 3.1%.

The sequenced sample was whole blood. The receptor's source is a female donor in good health. Some clones in this sample may be carry-over from other donors' samples. The chain is built from TRBV12-3 or TRBV12-4 and TRBJ2-7; D is unresolved. The CDR3 nucleotides are TGTGCCAGCAGTTTAGACACTACCTACGAGCAGTACTTC. Its protein product is CASSLDTTYEQYF.